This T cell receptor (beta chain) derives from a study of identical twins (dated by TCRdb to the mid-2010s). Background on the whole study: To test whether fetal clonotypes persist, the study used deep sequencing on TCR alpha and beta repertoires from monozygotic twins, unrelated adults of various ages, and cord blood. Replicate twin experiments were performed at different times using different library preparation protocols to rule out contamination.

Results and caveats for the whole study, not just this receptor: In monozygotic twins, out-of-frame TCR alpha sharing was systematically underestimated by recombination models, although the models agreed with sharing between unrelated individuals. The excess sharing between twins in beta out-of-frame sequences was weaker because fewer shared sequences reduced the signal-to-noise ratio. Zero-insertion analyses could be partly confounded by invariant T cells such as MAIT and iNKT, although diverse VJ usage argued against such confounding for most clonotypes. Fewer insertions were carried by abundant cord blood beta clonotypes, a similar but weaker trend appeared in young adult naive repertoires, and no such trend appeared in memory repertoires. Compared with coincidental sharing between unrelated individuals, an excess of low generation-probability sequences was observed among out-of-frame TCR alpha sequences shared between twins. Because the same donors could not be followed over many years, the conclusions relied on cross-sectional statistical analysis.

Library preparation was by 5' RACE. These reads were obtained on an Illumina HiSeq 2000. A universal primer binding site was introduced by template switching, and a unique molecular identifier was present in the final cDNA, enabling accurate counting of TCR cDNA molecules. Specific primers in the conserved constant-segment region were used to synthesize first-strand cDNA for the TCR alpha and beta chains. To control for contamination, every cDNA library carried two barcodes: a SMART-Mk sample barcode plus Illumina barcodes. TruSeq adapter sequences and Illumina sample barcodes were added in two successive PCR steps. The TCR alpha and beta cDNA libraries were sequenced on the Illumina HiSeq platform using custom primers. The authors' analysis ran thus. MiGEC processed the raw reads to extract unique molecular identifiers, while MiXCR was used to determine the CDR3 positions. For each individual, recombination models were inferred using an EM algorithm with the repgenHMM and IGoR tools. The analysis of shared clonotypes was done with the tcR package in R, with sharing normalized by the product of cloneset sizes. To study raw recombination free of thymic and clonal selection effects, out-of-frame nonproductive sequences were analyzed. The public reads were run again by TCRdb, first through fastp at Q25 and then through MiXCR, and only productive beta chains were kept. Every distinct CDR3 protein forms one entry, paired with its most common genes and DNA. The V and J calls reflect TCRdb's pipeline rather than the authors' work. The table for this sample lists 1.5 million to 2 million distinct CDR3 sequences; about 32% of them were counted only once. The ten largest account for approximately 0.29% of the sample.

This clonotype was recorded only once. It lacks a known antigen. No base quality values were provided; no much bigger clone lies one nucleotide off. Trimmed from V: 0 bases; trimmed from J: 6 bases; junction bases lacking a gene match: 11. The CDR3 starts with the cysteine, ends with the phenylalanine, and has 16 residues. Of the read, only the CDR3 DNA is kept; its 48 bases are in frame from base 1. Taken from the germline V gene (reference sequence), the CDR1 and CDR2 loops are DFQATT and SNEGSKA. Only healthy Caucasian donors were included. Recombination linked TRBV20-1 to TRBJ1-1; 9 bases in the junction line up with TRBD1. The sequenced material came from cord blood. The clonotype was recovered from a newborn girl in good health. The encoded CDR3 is CSARDPRGDRESEAFF. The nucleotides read TGCAGTGCTAGAGATCCACGTGGGGACAGGGAGTCTGAAGCTTTCTTT.